Listed below are T cell receptor beta chains from one sample, sequenced in a study of Graves' ophthalmopathy and Graves' hyperthyroidism. A single record per CDR3 protein comes from TCRdb applying MiXCR to the multiplex PCR reads. The sample yields tens of thousands of distinct CDR3 sequences, approximately 45% seen once. Sequences were obtained from peripheral blood. These receptors were obtained from an adult woman with Graves' ophthalmopathy. CDR3s include the opening cysteine and the closing phenylalanine or tryptophan. D genes are given only for firm matches. The size field is filled for only some rows; it gives once, few, many or a size class.

j_gene: TRBJ2-3
abundance: many
v_gene: TRBV28
d_gene: TRBD2
CDR3nt: TGTGCCAGCAGCTGGGGGCTAGCGGGAGTGGGTACGCAGTATTTT
CDR3aa: CASSWGLAGVGTQYF

j_gene: TRBJ2-7
abundance: NA
v_gene: TRBV20-1
d_gene: NA
CDR3nt: TGCAGTGCTAGAGTCCGGGGGGGACAGGGAGGATACGAGCAGTACTTC
CDR3aa: CSARVRGGQGGYEQYF

j_gene: TRBJ1-1
abundance: NA
v_gene: TRBV10-3
d_gene: NA
CDR3nt: TGTGCCATCAGTGAGTCTCTCGTACCGCGGGATAAGGCGGACACTGAAGCTTTCTTT
CDR3aa: CAISESLVPRDKADTEAFF

j_gene: TRBJ1-2
abundance: NA
v_gene: TRBV19
d_gene: NA
CDR3nt: TGTGCCAGTAGTATAAACCTCTATGGCTACACCTTC
CDR3aa: CASSINLYGYTF

j_gene: TRBJ1-1
abundance: NA
v_gene: TRBV20-1
d_gene: NA
CDR3nt: TGCAGTGCTAGTACGGGGGACGGAATGAACACTGAAGCTTTCTTT
CDR3aa: CSASTGDGMNTEAFF

j_gene: TRBJ2-1
abundance: once
v_gene: TRBV5-6
d_gene: NA
CDR3nt: TGTGCCAGCAGCTTGGAGGTCGGTACGCAGTTCTTC
CDR3aa: CASSLEVGTQFF

j_gene: TRBJ1-5
abundance: many
v_gene: TRBV6-5
d_gene: NA
CDR3nt: TGTGCCAGCTGTGTCGGGGCACGGCAGCCCCAGCATTTT
CDR3aa: CASCVGARQPQHF

j_gene: TRBJ1-4
abundance: NA
v_gene: TRBV20-1
d_gene: NA
CDR3nt: TGCAGTGCTAGATCTCAGGGTAATGAAAAACTGTTTTTT
CDR3aa: CSARSQGNEKLFF

j_gene: TRBJ2-1
abundance: many
v_gene: TRBV5-1
d_gene: NA
CDR3nt: TGCGCCAGCAGACTAGGGGGGTCCTACAATGAGCAGTTCTTC
CDR3aa: CASRLGGSYNEQFF

j_gene: TRBJ1-2
abundance: NA
v_gene: TRBV29-1
d_gene: NA
CDR3nt: TGCAGCGTTGTACGGCGCGGTGGCTACACCTTC
CDR3aa: CSVVRRGGYTF

j_gene: TRBJ2-1
abundance: many
v_gene: TRBV24-1
d_gene: TRBD2
CDR3nt: TGTGCCACCAGCGCTCGGGCTAGCGGGAACTACAATGAGCAGTTCTTC
CDR3aa: CATSARASGNYNEQFF

j_gene: TRBJ2-7
abundance: many
v_gene: TRBV19
d_gene: TRBD2
CDR3nt: TGTGCCAGTAGTCCCAGGTTAGCGGGAGGTGAGCAGTACTTC
CDR3aa: CASSPRLAGGEQYF

j_gene: TRBJ2-1
abundance: many
v_gene: TRBV10-1
d_gene: NA
CDR3nt: TGCGCCAGCAGTGCCCTCCCCCCGTTCACTAGTTTCAATGGGGAGCAGTTCTTC
CDR3aa: CASSALPPFTSFNGEQFF

j_gene: TRBJ1-1
abundance: NA
v_gene: TRBV19
d_gene: NA
CDR3nt: TGTGCCAGTACCCTCTGGAGGATGAACACTGAAGCTTTCTTT
CDR3aa: CASTLWRMNTEAFF

j_gene: TRBJ2-3
abundance: once
v_gene: TRBV20-1
d_gene: TRBD2
CDR3nt: TGCAGTGCTAGATCGCTAGCGGGAGAGGACACCACAGATACGCAGTATTTT
CDR3aa: CSARSLAGEDTTDTQYF

j_gene: TRBJ2-3
abundance: many
v_gene: TRBV4-3
d_gene: NA
CDR3nt: TGCGCCAGCAGCCAAAGTCCTGTCCCTACAGGGTCGGATACAGATACGCAGTATTTT
CDR3aa: CASSQSPVPTGSDTDTQYF

j_gene: TRBJ1-5
abundance: many
v_gene: TRBV20-1
d_gene: NA
CDR3nt: TGCAGTGCTAGACCGACGGAAGTTCCGCGCAATCAGCCCCAGCATTTT
CDR3aa: CSARPTEVPRNQPQHF

j_gene: TRBJ2-3
abundance: NA
v_gene: TRBV2
d_gene: NA
CDR3nt: TGTGCCAGCAGTGCAGGGACGCAGTATTTT
CDR3aa: CASSAGTQYF

j_gene: TRBJ1-5
abundance: many
v_gene: TRBV2
d_gene: NA
CDR3nt: TGTGCCAGCAGAGAGACTGACTCCCTCGGGCCCCAGCATTTT
CDR3aa: CASRETDSLGPQHF

j_gene: TRBJ2-5
abundance: few
v_gene: TRBV11-2
d_gene: TRBD2
CDR3nt: TGTGCCAGCAGCCGTACTAGCGGGGGGGCACAGACCCAGTACTTC
CDR3aa: CASSRTSGGAQTQYF

j_gene: TRBJ2-3
abundance: NA
v_gene: TRBV20-1
d_gene: TRBD2
CDR3nt: TGCAGTGTCCTGACTAGCGGGACCTACACAGATACGCAGTATTTT
CDR3aa: CSVLTSGTYTDTQYF

j_gene: TRBJ2-5
abundance: NA
v_gene: TRBV7-9
d_gene: NA
CDR3nt: TGTGCCAGCAGCGCCAAAGCGACCCAGTACTTC
CDR3aa: CASSAKATQYF

j_gene: TRBJ2-5
abundance: many
v_gene: TRBV29-1
d_gene: NA
CDR3nt: TGCAGCGTTGAGTTGGACAGACTAAAAGAGACCCAGTACTTC
CDR3aa: CSVELDRLKETQYF

j_gene: TRBJ2-1
abundance: many
v_gene: TRBV19
d_gene: TRBD1
CDR3nt: TGTGCCAGTAGTATGGGGGAGTGGGGGACAGGGGGTTTGAATGAGCAGTTCTTC
CDR3aa: CASSMGEWGTGGLNEQFF

j_gene: TRBJ2-3
abundance: many
v_gene: TRBV7-6
d_gene: TRBD2
CDR3nt: TGTGCCAGCAGCTTAGCTAGCGGGAGCACAGATACGCAGTATTTT
CDR3aa: CASSLASGSTDTQYF

j_gene: TRBJ2-3
abundance: NA
v_gene: TRBV20-1
d_gene: TRBD1
CDR3nt: TGCAGTGCTCCAGGACAGGGGGCTGGGGTTGCCTACAATGAGCAGTATTTT
CDR3aa: CSAPGQGAGVAYNEQYF

j_gene: TRBJ2-1
abundance: NA
v_gene: TRBV21-1
d_gene: NA
CDR3nt: TGTGCCAGCAGCAGACCGGGGGGAGCCTACGAGCAGTTCTTC
CDR3aa: CASSRPGGAYEQFF

j_gene: TRBJ2-3
abundance: many
v_gene: TRBV20-1
d_gene: NA
CDR3nt: TGCAGTACCCAGGCGGCTCGGCAGTATTTT
CDR3aa: CSTQAARQYF

j_gene: TRBJ2-7
abundance: many
v_gene: TRBV19
d_gene: NA
CDR3nt: TGTGCCAGTACCACCACAGGGTTTGAAGCCTACGAGCAGTACTTC
CDR3aa: CASTTTGFEAYEQYF

j_gene: TRBJ1-1
abundance: NA
v_gene: TRBV19
d_gene: TRBD1
CDR3nt: TGTGCCTGTGAACTAGCGGGACAGTTCTCGAACACTGAAGCTTTCTTT
CDR3aa: CACELAGQFSNTEAFF

j_gene: TRBJ1-1
abundance: many
v_gene: TRBV11-2
d_gene: NA
CDR3nt: TGTGCCAGCAGCTCCCGGGGGGGGACTGAAGCTTTCTTT
CDR3aa: CASSSRGGTEAFF

j_gene: TRBJ2-1
abundance: once
v_gene: TRBV29-1
d_gene: TRBD2
CDR3nt: TGCAGCTTGGGACTAGCGAACAATGAGCAGTTCTTC
CDR3aa: CSLGLANNEQFF

j_gene: TRBJ1-2
abundance: few
v_gene: TRBV30
d_gene: TRBD1
CDR3nt: TGTGCCTGGATGGACAGGGGGGTTTCGAGCTACACCTTC
CDR3aa: CAWMDRGVSSYTF

j_gene: TRBJ1-1
abundance: NA
v_gene: TRBV5-6
d_gene: NA
CDR3nt: TGTGCCAGCAGCTTGGGGCAACGGGGCACTGAAGCTTCCTTT
CDR3aa: CASSLGQRGTEASF

j_gene: TRBJ2-1
abundance: many
v_gene: TRBV4-3
d_gene: TRBD2
CDR3nt: TGCGCCAGCAGCCACGGACTAGCGGGAGATCATGAGCAGTTCTTC
CDR3aa: CASSHGLAGDHEQFF

j_gene: TRBJ2-1
abundance: medium-sized
v_gene: TRBV24-1
d_gene: TRBD2
CDR3nt: TGTGCCACCTCAGGTAGCGGGTCTAATCACAATGAGCAGTTCTTC
CDR3aa: CATSGSGSNHNEQFF

j_gene: TRBJ2-3
abundance: many
v_gene: TRBV5-6
d_gene: TRBD2
CDR3nt: TGTGCCAGCAGCTTGTTACTAGCGGGAGCATCAGATACGCAGTATTTT
CDR3aa: CASSLLLAGASDTQYF